Described below is a single TCR beta chain sequence and its context. This sample stems from a study of blood T cell repertoires in COVID-19. Study overall: COVID-19 samples collected from the United States, Italy and Spain covered acute and convalescent phases. T cells, B-cell-depleted T cells, or PBMCs provided the cDNA or gDNA that served as material.

The germline V gene has CDR1 ENHRY and CDR2 SYGVKD. Trimming took off 3 bases at V and 0 bases at J, with 9 bases between the two ends. The CDR3 totals 15 residues. Authors' methods: Reference gene primer amplification in the assay estimated nucleated cell counts. Method: immunoSEQ multiplex PCR; TCRdb's copy keeps in-frame clones and lacks some. V, J and clone size were drawn from that table, and D and trimming were deduced from the DNA. This sample carries 60,000 to 70,000 clones, 70% to 90% of them seen once, and the ten largest clones take 16%. In Seattle, patients joined the study during active infection and were tracked longitudinally.

The genes are TRBV10-3 and TRBJ1-3; perhaps TRBD1 as D (5 bases). The sample consisted of peripheral blood. The TCR sequence derives from a man aged 40-55 years with COVID-19, enrolled during active disease. The CDR3 spells CAISDRDSSGNTIYF. The CDR3 DNA follows: TGTGCCATCAGTGATCGGGACTCCTCTGGAAACACCATATATTTT.